The clone carrying this TCR beta chain was seen only a few times. Its antigen is unknown. V dropped 5 bases and J dropped 2 bases, with 12 bases sitting between them. The CDR3 consists of 15 residues. Germline loops: CDR1 SNHLY, CDR2 FYNNEI. The data were taken from a study of T-cell reconstitution after alpha-beta-depleted transplantation in children. Study-wide findings and caveats: Expanded clones from the graft, numbering several hundred, reportedly supplied alpha-beta T cells about two months after transplant.

Preparing the TCRbeta library involved the use of unique molecular identifiers. TCRdb reprocessed the PCR reads via MiXCR and lists one record per CDR3 protein. The data show 900,000 or so distinct CDR3 sequences, roughly 16% seen once. The chain joins TRBV2 to TRBJ2-2, with no clear D. The receptor was derived from a male patient younger than 18 who had a stem cell transplant for acute lymphoblastic leukemia, so the T cells may come from the graft donor. This specimen consisted of PBMCs, mostly from graft donor cells, obtained 360 days after TCRalphabeta/CD19-depleted stem cell transplant. In nucleotides, the CDR3 is TGTGCCAGCAGTTGGAGTCTTCCCAACACCGGGGAGCTGTTTTTT. Protein product: CASSWSLPNTGELFF.